Following are 17 T cell receptor beta chains from one sample sequenced in a study of cytomegalovirus exposure and HLA in healthy donors. PCR primers comprised 60 Vbeta and 13 Jbeta primers. Clones were read by immunoSEQ multiplex PCR, and TCRdb kept only the in-frame ones, dropping some. The sample has approximately 89,000 clones, about 80% seen once. Source material: PBMCs. Source of these receptors: a human donor in good health.

V gene TRBV6-4 combines with J gene TRBJ2-1; TRBD2 matches 9 bases. CDR1 and CDR2 from the germline V gene are MRHNA and SNTAGT. The CDR3 runs to 14 residues. Trimming removed 3 bases from V and 8 bases from J; junction bases left unmatched: 5. The CDR3 DNA reads TGTGCCAGCAGTGAGGGACTAGCAAACCATGAGCAGTTCTTC. Its translation is CASSEGLANHEQFF.

The chain has TRBV19 and TRBJ1-2, with D uncertain. The CDR3 contains 15 residues. The V and J ends lost 5 bases and 3 bases respectively, with 16 bases between them. Germline-derived CDR1 and CDR2 are LNHDA and SQIVND (reference sequence). The CDR3 reads CASSAAQVPYYGYTF. CDR3 bases: TGTGCCAGTAGTGCAGCTCAGGTCCCTTACTATGGCTACACCTTC.

The chain recombines TRBV7-9 with TRBJ2-3, with 8 bases aligning to TRBD2. This CDR3 spans 15 amino acids. The J segment lost 2 bases and the V segment lost 1 base, leaving 2 bases of the junction unmatched. Per germline, CDR1 SEHNR and CDR2 FQNEAQ (reference sequence). CDR3 nucleotide sequence: TGTGCCAGCAGCTTAGGGCGGGGGGTCACAGATACGCAGTATTTT. This sequence encodes CASSLGRGVTDTQYF.

This clone has a single count. The chain is built from TRBV10-3 and TRBJ2-3; D remains ambiguous. The germline CDR1 and CDR2 sequences are ENHRY and SYGVKD. The CDR3 is 11 amino acids. V lost 11 bases and J lost 1, with 7 bases in between. The CDR3 spells CALRGTDTQYF. In DNA form, the CDR3 reads TGTGCCCTCCGGGGCACAGATACGCAGTATTTT.

The chain is built from TRBV23-1 and TRBJ1-2, with a possible D match to TRBD1 (6 bases). TRBV23-1 is recorded as an ORF, its role being uncertain. The CDR3 is 13 residues long. Deletions cut 6 bases from V and 6 bases from J, with 14 bases between. CDR3 protein: CASRGHEGDGYTF. CDR3 DNA: TGCGCCAGCAGAGGACACGAGGGGGATGGCTACACCTTC.

This sequence joins TRBV29-1 and TRBJ1-2; 8 bases are shared with TRBD1. J gave up 4 bases and V 0 bases, and 10 bases lay outside the gene matches. There are 16 residues in the CDR3. CDR1 is SQVTM and CDR2 is ANQGSEA in the germline V gene. The DNA of the CDR3 is TGCAGCGTTGAAGATCTCAGGACAGGGATGGGCTATGGCTACACCTTC. Protein sequence: CSVEDLRTGMGYGYTF.

V gene TRBV11-3 combines with J gene TRBJ2-7, with 11 bases that match TRBD1. With 4 bases clipped from V and 2 bases from J, the junction kept 4 bases outside the gene matches. Per germline, CDR1 SGHNT and CDR2 YENEEA. The CDR3 sequence is 15 residues long. CDR3 nucleotide sequence: TGTGCCAGCAGCTCCACGGGACAGGGGGCCTACGAGCAGTACTTC. This translates into CASSSTGQGAYEQYF.

The rearrangement joins TRBV9 to TRBJ2-1; 15 bases line up with TRBD2. Per the germline V gene, CDR1 is SGDLS and CDR2 is YYNGEE. The CDR3 contains 16 residues. The V gene end was trimmed by 4 bases and the J gene end by 8 bases; junction bases not matched to a gene: 7. The CDR3 region has the DNA TGTGCCAGCAGCCCGGGACTAGCGGGAGGTTTAGATGAGCAGTTCTTC. Its translation is CASSPGLAGGLDEQFF.

The chain couples TRBV6-5 to TRBJ2-7; 11 positions match TRBD1. This CDR3 is 13 amino acids long. The trim removed 2 bases at V and 7 bases at J, leaving 1 base unmatched. CDR1 and CDR2 from the germline V gene are MNHEY and SVGAGI. CDR3 DNA: TGTGCCAGCAGTTACGGGACAGGGGGGGAGCAGTACTTC. Translated: CASSYGTGGEQYF.

The chain uses TRBV30 and TRBJ2-7, with D perhaps TRBD1 (6 bases). The ends were cut back, 1 base at V and 3 bases at J, with 13 bases in the middle. The germline V gene encodes CDR1 GTSNPN and CDR2 SVGIG (reference sequence). CDR3 length equals 14 residues. CDR3 nucleotides: TGTGCCTGGAGTGAGACAGGTTGGGTCTACGAGCAGTACTTC. Residues: CAWSETGWVYEQYF.

In its sample, this clone was seen a few times. The rearrangement joins TRBV6-5 to TRBJ1-1, with 7 bases matching TRBD1. CDR1 MNHEY and CDR2 SVGAGI come from the germline V gene. CDR3 length: 14 amino acids. After removal of 2 bases from V and 4 bases from J, the junction contained 4 bases not matched to a gene. As DNA, the CDR3 is TGTGCCAGCAGTTACGAGGGGGCGGGCACTGAAGCTTTCTTT. It encodes CASSYEGAGTEAFF.

The rearrangement uses TRBV14 and TRBJ2-7, with TRBD2 matching over 10 bases. Germline V gene data show CDR1 as SGHDN and CDR2 as FVKESK. Unmatched junction bases numbered 12, after V lost 0 bases and J lost 4 bases. This CDR3 contains 18 residues. As DNA, the CDR3 is TGTGCCAGCAGCCAAGATTGGGCTCTAGCGGGAGACTCATACGAGCAGTACTTC. It specifies CASSQDWALAGDSYEQYF.

CDR3 sequence (DNA): TGCGCCAGCAGCTTGGCCAATAGCGGCCAAGAGACCCAGTACTTC. The encoded protein is CASSLANSGQETQYF. V gene TRBV5-1 combines with J gene TRBJ2-5; tentative D call: TRBD2 (6 bases). Germline V gene data show CDR1 as SGHRS and CDR2 as YFSETQ. Between the trimmed V and J ends, which lost 0 bases and 1 base, there was a span of 10 bases. This CDR3 spans 15 amino acids.

The chain recombines TRBV5-1 with TRBJ1-2, with D perhaps TRBD1 (5 bases). CDR3 size: 13 residues. The germline V and J ends were trimmed by 3 bases and 6 bases, with 12 bases remaining between them. The germline V gene has CDR1 SGHRS and CDR2 YFSETQ. The CDR3 DNA follows: TGCGCCAGCAGCTCGTCCTTCAGGGATGGCTACACCTTC. Translation gives CASSSSFRDGYTF.

V and J are TRBV6-5 and TRBJ2-1; 9 bases are shared with TRBD2. Looked up from germline, CDR1 is MNHEY and CDR2 is SVGAGI. The length of the CDR3 is 15 residues. Trimming at V came to 6 bases and at J to 4 bases, leaving 7 bases not matched to a gene. CDR3 loop: CASSLGTSRYNEQFF. The DNA for the CDR3 is TGTGCCAGCAGCCTGGGGACTAGCAGGTACAATGAGCAGTTCTTC.

The chain carries TRBV6-1 and TRBJ2-1; TRBD2 is a possible D gene (6 bases). Trimming took 11 bases from V and 2 from J, leaving 13 bases between them. The CDR3 totals 13 residues. Germline assignment: CDR1 MNHNS and CDR2 SASEGT. CDR3 in DNA: TGTGCCGCCGGGGCGGGACCCTACAATGAGCAGTTCTTC. It specifies CAAGAGPYNEQFF.

This sequence joins TRBV19 and TRBJ2-7; no clear D. The CDR3 covers 14 residues. V was shortened by 4 bases and J by 3 bases, with 13 bases between the two germline ends. Germline assignment: CDR1 LNHDA and CDR2 SQIVND (reference sequence). In DNA, the CDR3 is TGTGCCAGTAGTAACGCAGGTAGTCACTACGAGCAGTACTTC. Amino acids: CASSNAGSHYEQYF.